A single sample gave rise to the 23 T cell receptor beta chains below, sequenced in a study of shared clonotypes between healthy human individuals (dated by TCRdb to the early 2020s). Library generation was performed with the immunoSEQ multiplex PCR assay. What TCRdb holds here is the immuneACCESS table cut down to in-frame rearrangements. Part of the clones is not present; checked against another copy, under half of the missing clones reflect an unresolved V gene, and the others are unexplained. Counted in this sample were over 1.5 million clones; approximately 98% of them appeared once. Of the sample, about 0.42% is held by the ten largest clones. Sequencing used naive CD4+ T cells sorted from blood. The sample's cell subset or site label, decoded: CD45RA+ positively selected. These receptors all come from a man younger than 45 in good health.

About this clone: Other DNA sequences in this specimen translate into the identical CDR3. V usage is TRBV5-1 and J usage is TRBJ1-4, with 7 bases lining up with TRBD1. This CDR3 is 15 amino acids long. CDR1 SGHRS and CDR2 YFSETQ come from the germline V gene. Trimming took 0 bases from V and 6 from J; bases not matched to a gene: 5. CDR3 nucleotides: TGCGCCAGCAGCTTGGTAGCAGGGGGGGATGAAAAACTGTTTTTT. Encoded protein: CASSLVAGGDEKLFF. The full variable domain, its missing parts supplied by reference TRBV5-1 and TRBJ1-4, is KAGVTQTPRYLIKTRGQQVTLSCSPISGHRSVSWYQQTPGQGLQFLFEYFSETQRNKGNFPGRFSGRQFSNSRSEMNVSTLELGDSALYLCASSLVAGGDEKLFFGSGTQLSVL.

This clone is a singleton in its sample. V usage is TRBV6-1 and J usage is TRBJ1-4; tentatively, D is TRBD1 (5 bases). The CDR3 spans 14 residues. Per germline, CDR1 MNHNS and CDR2 SASEGT. Trimming stripped 5 bases from V and 8 bases from J, with 15 bases between. Written as DNA, the CDR3 is TGTGCCAGCAGTAGGGGATTCCGGGGGGAAAAACTGTTTTTT. It encodes CASSRGFRGEKLFF.

The chain has TRBV11-3 and TRBJ2-5; possible D gene TRBD2, 6 bases. Looked up from germline, CDR1 is SGHNT and CDR2 is YENEEA. The CDR3 runs to 16 residues. V lost 3 bases and J 4 bases, leaving 18 bases between the germline ends. The CDR3: CASSLGLIKGGETQYF. In DNA, the CDR3 is TGTGCCAGCAGCTTGGGACTTATTAAAGGCGGAGAGACCCAGTACTTC.

The chain couples TRBV11-2 to TRBJ2-5; 11 nucleotides match TRBD2. Germline loops: CDR1 SGHAT, CDR2 FQNNGV. V shed 5 bases, J shed 5 bases, and the junction held 4 bases outside the gene matches. The CDR3 spans 14 residues. As DNA, the CDR3 is TGTGCCAGCAGCCCGGGGACTAGCGGTGAGACCCAGTACTTC. It translates to CASSPGTSGETQYF.

This chain uses TRBV7-6 with TRBJ2-1; D gene unclear. Germline CDR1 and CDR2: SGHVS and FNYEAQ. Trimming stripped 5 bases from V and 9 bases from J, with 8 bases between. The CDR3 has 11 residues. CDR3 in amino acids: CASSRGAEQFF. The CDR3 DNA reads TGTGCCAGCAGCCGCGGCGCTGAGCAGTTCTTC.

The V gene is TRBV30, the J gene TRBJ2-7; D remains ambiguous. Trimming stripped 5 bases from V and 4 bases from J, with 27 bases between. The CDR3 has 17 residues. From germline, CDR1 is GTSNPN and CDR2 SVGIG (reference sequence). CDR3 in DNA: TGTGCCTGGCAAACTCCCTGGATAGCAAGTTCGAGTTACGAGCAGTACTTC. Translating gives CAWQTPWIASSSYEQYF. The full variable domain, rest sourced from reference TRBV30 and TRBJ2-7, is SQTIHQWPATLVQPVGSPLSLECTVEGTSNPNLYWYRQAAGRGLQLLFYSVGIGQISSEVPQNLSASRPQDRQFILSSKKLLLSDSGFYLCAWQTPWIASSSYEQYFGPGTRLTVT.

The chain recombines TRBV6-5 with TRBJ2-7; weak D call: TRBD2 (6 bases). V was pared by 2 bases and J by 2 bases, with 10 bases between. The CDR3 has 14 residues. Germline CDR1 is MNHEY and CDR2 is SVGAGI. CDR3 in DNA: TGTGCCAGCAGTTACATTAGCGGAGCCTACGAGCAGTACTTC. Translating it yields CASSYISGAYEQYF.

The chain recombines TRBV7-9 with TRBJ2-7; 9 bases map to TRBD1. This CDR3 has 15 residues. Germline V gene data show CDR1 as SEHNR and CDR2 as FQNEAQ (reference sequence). V was pared by 2 bases and J by 3 bases, with 5 bases of the junction left unmatched. Here the CDR3 reads CASSLWDRAGYEQYF. The DNA for the CDR3 is TGTGCCAGCAGCTTATGGGACAGGGCGGGCTACGAGCAGTACTTC. Complete variable domain (other parts from reference TRBV7-9 and TRBJ2-7): DTGVSQNPRHKITKRGQNVTFRCDPISEHNRLYWYRQTLGQGPEFLTYFQNEAQLEKSRLLSDRFSAERPKGSFSTLEIQRTEQGDSAMYLCASSLWDRAGYEQYFGPGTRLTVT.

This clone was seen just once. The chain uses TRBV19 and TRBJ1-2; D remains ambiguous. Per the germline V gene, CDR1 is LNHDA and CDR2 is SQIVND (reference sequence). The CDR3 runs to 14 residues. The V and J ends lost 3 bases and 2 bases respectively, with 10 bases between them. CDR3 bases: TGTGCCAGTAGTATCTCTGGACGGAACTATGGCTACACCTTC. The encoded protein is CASSISGRNYGYTF.

The chain is built from TRBV13 and TRBJ1-3; D is undetermined. Germline V gene sequence: CDR1 PRHDT, CDR2 FYEKMQ (reference sequence). This CDR3 is built from 12 residues. Trimming removed 6 bases from V and 3 bases from J, with 6 bases in between. CDR3 loop: CASRGFGNTIYF. The CDR3 bases are TGTGCCAGCAGGGGTTTTGGAAACACCATATATTTT.

The chain combines TRBV7-3 with TRBJ2-1; tentative D call: TRBD2 (5 bases). The CDR3 has 14 residues. Germline-derived CDR1 and CDR2 are SGHTA and FQGTGA. V was cut by 1 base and J by 8 bases, with 12 bases left in between. The CDR3 loop reads CASSLNEGSDEQFF. The DNA for the CDR3 is TGTGCCAGCAGCTTAAACGAGGGTTCGGATGAGCAGTTCTTC. The variable domain in full, with the rest retrieved from reference TRBV7-3 and TRBJ2-1, is GAGVSQTPSNKVTEKGKYVELRCDPISGHTALYWYRQSLGQGPEFLIYFQGTGAADDSGLPNDRFFAVRPEGSVSTLKIQRTERGDSAVYLCASSLNEGSDEQFFGPGTRLTVL.

This chain joins TRBV25-1 and TRBJ1-1; D might be TRBD1 (5 bases). Germline V gives CDR1 MGHDK, CDR2 SYGVNS. With 5 bases removed from V and 4 bases from J, the gap between germline ends came to 11 bases. The CDR3 totals 13 residues. CDR3 DNA sequence: TGTGCCAGCAGTAGAGGGGTGCTCACTGAAGCTTTCTTT. Translation: CASSRGVLTEAFF.

The CDR3 nucleotides are TGTGCCAGCAATCGATTCCTGACCGACTATGGCTACACCTTC. As protein: CASNRFLTDYGYTF. V gene TRBV6-1 combines with J gene TRBJ1-2; unclear D gene. Trimming pared 7 bases from V and 3 bases from J, leaving 15 bases between. The CDR3 length is 14 residues. Germline V CDR1 and CDR2: MNHNS, SASEGT.

The chain recombines TRBV11-3 with TRBJ2-1; 10 positions agree with TRBD1. This CDR3 spans 15 amino acids. The V segment lost 5 bases and the J segment 3 bases; nucleotides outside the gene matches: 4. The V gene's germline CDR1 is SGHNT and CDR2 YENEEA. CDR3 in amino acids: CASSPRTGGYNEQFF. The CDR3 bases are TGTGCCAGCAGCCCACGGACAGGGGGCTACAATGAGCAGTTCTTC.

The chain uses TRBV28 and TRBJ1-5; D is perhaps TRBD1 (5 bases). The germline gives CDR1 MDHEN, CDR2 SYDVKM. The CDR3 is 21 residues long. Trimming removed 6 bases at V and 5 bases at J, with 35 bases between. The CDR3 DNA sequence: TGTGCCAGCAGAAAGTTCTCGGGCTTCGTTTCGGGGGAGAGGTACGATCAGCCCCAGCATTTT. Amino acid sequence: CASRKFSGFVSGERYDQPQHF.

The V and J genes are TRBV7-2 and TRBJ2-3; D is unresolved. The CDR3 extends over 15 amino acids. V lost 5 bases, J lost 1 base, and 13 bases lay in between. Per the germline V gene, CDR1 is SGHTA and CDR2 is FQGNSA. CDR3 residues: CASSPRTLGTDTQYF. CDR3 coding DNA: TGTGCCAGCAGCCCGCGGACCTTGGGCACAGATACGCAGTATTTT.

The CDR3 loop reads CASRAGRVDQPQHF. CDR3 DNA sequence: TGTGCCAGCAGGGCAGGCCGGGTCGATCAGCCCCAGCATTTT. This chain uses TRBV6-1 with TRBJ1-5; D is ambiguous. Trimming removed 6 bases from V and 5 bases from J, with 14 bases in between. Germline CDR1 is MNHNS and CDR2 is SASEGT. The CDR3 has 14 residues.

About this clone: The sample has other DNA sequences that encode this CDR3 too. The chain is built from TRBV20-1 and TRBJ1-1; D remains unclear. There are 11 residues in the CDR3. Trimming took 1 base from V and 5 from J, leaving 5 bases between them. CDR1 is DFQATT and CDR2 is SNEGSKA in the germline V gene (reference sequence). CDR3 bases: TGCAGTGCTAGAGCTTCAACTGAAGCTTTCTTT. It codes for CSARASTEAFF.

In DNA, the CDR3 is TGTGCCAGCTCACCACTCCGGGACAGGGTTGTAAGTTCAGATACGCAGTATTTT. Amino acids: CASSPLRDRVVSSDTQYF. V and J are TRBV18 and TRBJ2-3; 9 nucleotides agree with TRBD1. This CDR3 spans 18 amino acids. V lost 1 base, J lost 4 bases, and 12 bases stayed unmatched. CDR1 and CDR2 from the germline V gene are KGHSH and LQKENI.

The chain couples TRBV7-9 to TRBJ2-2; D unresolved. V gave up 1 base and J gave up 4 bases, with 4 bases separating them. This CDR3 comprises 13 residues. The germline CDR1 and CDR2 sequences are SEHNR and FQNEAQ (reference sequence). The CDR3 DNA is TGTGCCAGCAGCTTAGAGGCCACCGGGGAGCTGTTTTTT. It encodes CASSLEATGELFF.

This rearrangement joins TRBV6-5 to TRBJ2-1; the D call may be TRBD1 or TRBD2 (5 bases each). CDR3 length: 14 residues. Trimming pared 2 bases from V and 5 bases from J, leaving 10 bases between. Germline V CDR1 and CDR2: MNHEY, SVGAGI. CDR3 sequence (DNA): TGTGCCAGCAGTTACGGGGACGATCACAATGAGCAGTTCTTC. Its protein is CASSYGDDHNEQFF.

The chain links TRBV5-6 to TRBJ2-5, with 14 bases that match TRBD2. The CDR3 has 17 amino acids. Germline loops: CDR1 SGHDT, CDR2 YYEEEE. V trimming: 3 bases; J trimming: 5 bases; junction bases outside the gene matches: 9. CDR3 sequence: CASSSLRGLAGVETQYF. In DNA form, the CDR3 reads TGTGCCAGCAGCTCTTTACGGGGACTAGCGGGAGTGGAGACCCAGTACTTC.

The V and J genes are TRBV11-2 and TRBJ1-2; 9 nucleotides align to TRBD1. The trim removed 1 base at V and 8 bases at J, leaving 5 bases unmatched. Germline assignment: CDR1 SGHAT and CDR2 FQNNGV. The CDR3 has 14 residues. CDR3 bases: TGTGCCAGCAGCTTAGGGAACAGGGGGCAGGGCTACACCTTC. The encoded protein is CASSLGNRGQGYTF.